The T cell receptor beta chain described here comes from a study of PD-L1 blockade in urothelial cancer (dated by TCRdb to the late 2010s). Background for the entire study: Therapy was started around 2014 for all patients, and atezolizumab 1,200 mg was administered intravenously every 3 weeks. Around 29 patients had pretreatment blood TCR-seq, about 25 had at least one posttreatment blood collection, and about 25 had tumor TCR-seq. Blood samples gave a median of about 150,000 T cells and approximately 80,000 unique TCRs, with a median clonality of roughly 0.08. An ECOG performance status of 0 or 1 was recorded for the patients, and 0 to 3 prior chemotherapy regimens had been received by the patients. The study was an exploratory multi-omic analysis of somatic, immune and clinical correlates of response to PD-L1 blockade with atezolizumab in urothelial cancer. In the same patients, pretreatment tumors underwent whole exome sequencing and RNA sequencing in addition to TCR sequencing. About 90% of the roughly 30 patients were males with bladder-origin urothelial cancer, and about 65% of the 29 reported a prior smoking history. TCR sequencing covered pretreatment tumor samples and matched, serially collected peripheral blood taken before and after atezolizumab treatment. Blood samples were analyzed at two time points: 3 weeks after treatment start (second dose) and 6 weeks after treatment start. Progression-free survival longer than 6 months counted as durable clinical benefit, and TCR features were additionally tested against both progression-free and overall survival. Durable clinical benefit was achieved by nine patients and was not achieved by 20 patients. Beyond this particular receptor, the publication reports: A pretreatment peripheral blood TCR clonality below the median was linked to improved progression-free and overall survival. Because the sample size was small (n ≈ 27) and many of the analyses were exploratory, the results are meant to be hypothesis-generating. At 3 weeks after the start of treatment, tumor-associated TCR clones in peripheral blood had expanded more in patients with durable benefit (n ≈ 20, p = 0.022).

The meaning of the sample's time point label: pretreatment peripheral blood. A total of 25 to 30 patients with locally advanced or metastatic urothelial carcinoma, treated at Memorial Sloan Kettering on a trial protocol, made up the cohort. Peripheral blood mononuclear cells were collected pretreatment and during treatment, with between 1 and 8 total time points obtained per patient. The Qiagen DNeasy Blood extraction kit was used to purify genomic DNA from total PBMCs and tumor samples. PBMCs were collected pretreatment and during treatment, and were isolated and stored as previously described. To estimate absolute template abundance from read counts, synthetic TCR analog templates were spiked into each PCR. The immunoSEQ assay was used to amplify TCRbeta CDR3 regions from genomic DNA with bias-controlled V and J gene primers. Sequencing of rearranged TCRbeta segments was done at approximately 20X coverage. The paper's data handling went like this. Sequencing errors were corrected by clustering and CDR3s were annotated against IMGT to assign V, D and J genes. Downstream analyses used only productive TCRbeta rearrangements, leaving out any out-of-frame or stop-codon sequences. Clonality was calculated as one minus the Shannon entropy normalized by the log of the number of unique productive sequences. Clones differing between time points or between blood and tumor were identified using Fisher's exact test with Benjamini-Hochberg correction, with an adjusted p below 0.01 applied as the threshold. TCRdb mirrors the immuneACCESS table, restricted to in-frame sequences. Some clones are absent from its copies; in checked studies, under half trace to an unresolved V gene, and the reason for the others is unknown. The DNA gave D and trimming, while V, J and clone size come from that table. The sample table lists more than 35,000 clones, around four fifths of them with a count of one. 13% to 15% of the sample goes to the ten largest clones.

A note on this clone: What this receptor recognizes is not known. Per-base quality was not reported, and no clone a single base away is much larger than it.

V is trimmed back by 5 bases and J by 2 bases, and the junction contains 5 bases that no gene match accounts for. The CDR3 numbers 15 residues from cysteine through phenylalanine. CDR3 DNA only is kept here, 45 bases in frame from base 1. For CDR1 and CDR2, the germline V gene (reference sequence) lists MNHEY and SMNVEV. The clonotype originates from a man older than 75 with urothelial cancer. The chain joins TRBV27 to TRBJ2-3; 9 central bases correspond to TRBD1. The material sequenced was PBMCs, taken around atezolizumab (anti-PD-L1) treatment. The nucleotide sequence is given as TGTGCCAGCAGTCTCCGGGACAGGGTCACAGATACGCAGTATTTT. Translated, it gives CASSLRDRVTDTQYF.